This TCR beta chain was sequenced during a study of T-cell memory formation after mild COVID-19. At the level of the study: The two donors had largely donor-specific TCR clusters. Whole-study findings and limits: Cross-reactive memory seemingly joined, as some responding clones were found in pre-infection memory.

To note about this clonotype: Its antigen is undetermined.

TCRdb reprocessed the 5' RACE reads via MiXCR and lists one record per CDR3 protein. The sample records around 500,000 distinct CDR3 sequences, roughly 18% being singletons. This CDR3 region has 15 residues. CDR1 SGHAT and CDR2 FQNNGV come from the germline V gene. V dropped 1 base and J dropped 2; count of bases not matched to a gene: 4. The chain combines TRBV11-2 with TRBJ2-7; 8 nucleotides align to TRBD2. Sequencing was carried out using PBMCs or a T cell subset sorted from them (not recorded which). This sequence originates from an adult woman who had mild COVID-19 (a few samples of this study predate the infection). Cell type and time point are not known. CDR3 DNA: TGTGCCAGCAGCTTAGGCGGGGGGATTACCTACGAGCAGTACTTC. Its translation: CASSLGGGITYEQYF.